The 12 T cell receptor beta chains given below trace back to one sample, sequenced in a study of T-cell memory formation after mild COVID-19. TCRdb recomputed calls from the 5' RACE reads with MiXCR, one row per CDR3 protein. This sample has 400,000 to 450,000 distinct CDR3 sequences, with more than 15% found just once. Sequenced material: PBMCs or a T cell subset sorted from them (not recorded which). All receptors derive from a man between 18 and 35 years old who had mild COVID-19 (a few samples of this study predate the infection). Cell type and time point are not known.

This clonotype was seen only a few times. This chain connects TRBV2 to TRBJ1-1, with a possible D match to TRBD1 (5 bases). Trimming stripped 4 bases from V and 1 base from J, with 16 bases between. There are 16 residues in the CDR3. The germline CDR1 and CDR2 sequences are SNHLY and FYNNEI. CDR3 nucleotides: TGTGCCAGCAGTGGGAGTCGGGGACGGGCGAACACTGAAGCTTTCTTT. As protein: CASSGSRGRANTEAFF.

The chain links TRBV5-6 to TRBJ2-3; TRBD1 matches at 7 bases. The CDR3 consists of 16 residues. Trimming took 0 bases from V and 2 from J; bases not matched to a gene: 6. Germline CDR1 and CDR2: SGHDT and YYEEEE. In DNA form, the CDR3 reads TGTGCCAGCAGCTTGGCCGAGGGGGCGACCACAGATACGCAGTATTTT. This encodes CASSLAEGATTDTQYF.

This clonotype was detected only a few times. This chain connects TRBV29-1 to TRBJ2-3; D might be TRBD2 (5 bases). Germline CDR1 reads SQVTM; CDR2 reads ANQGSEA. There are 13 residues in the CDR3. V was shortened by 3 bases and J by 8 bases, with 15 bases between the two germline ends. This CDR3 is CSVDAGFAGTQYF. The CDR3, as DNA: TGCAGCGTTGACGCGGGCTTCGCCGGTACGCAGTATTTT.

This clonotype came up a few times. V and J are TRBV12-3 or TRBV12-4 and TRBJ1-2, with D perhaps TRBD1 (5 bases). Trimming left V 6 bases short and J 7 bases short, with 15 bases between. The CDR3 contains 13 residues. The CDR3: CASSHRGVSGYTF. In DNA, the CDR3 is TGTGCCAGCAGCCATCGGGGGGTATCTGGCTACACCTTC.

This clonotype was counted a few times. The J gene is TRBJ2-3, the V gene TRBV20-1, with a tentative D call TRBD1 (5 bases). Per germline, CDR1 DFQATT and CDR2 SNEGSKA (reference sequence). V gave up 6 bases and J gave up 1 base, with 14 bases separating them. The CDR3 is 14 residues long. CDR3 amino acids: CSARDRVRTDTQYF. The CDR3 DNA follows: TGCAGTGCGCGTGACAGAGTGCGCACAGATACGCAGTATTTT.

This clonotype was picked up a small number of times. This chain joins TRBV11-1 and TRBJ2-1; D not certain. Trimming removed 1 base from V and 8 bases from J, with 9 bases in between. The CDR3 sequence is 13 residues long. Per germline, CDR1 SGHAT and CDR2 FQDESV (reference sequence). DNA for the CDR3: TGTGCCAGCAGCTTAGACCCTGAATATGAGCAGTTCTTC. Translating it yields CASSLDPEYEQFF. Drawing the rest from reference TRBV11-1 and TRBJ2-1, the complete variable domain is EAEVAQSPRYKITEKSQAVAFWCDPISGHATLYWYRQILGQGPELLVQFQDESVVDDSQLPKDRFSAERLKGVDSTLKIQPAELGDSAMYLCASSLDPEYEQFFGPGTRLTVL.

This clonotype has just a few counts. The chain joins TRBV11-3 to TRBJ2-3; maybe TRBD1 (6 bases). The V gene lost 2 bases and the J gene lost 2 bases, with 11 bases spanning the gap. Germline V gene data show CDR1 as SGHNT and CDR2 as YENEEA. This CDR3 region has 15 residues. The CDR3 reads CASSLNPGHTDTQYF. CDR3 nucleotide sequence: TGTGCCAGCAGCTTAAATCCGGGACACACAGATACGCAGTATTTT. Supplemented by reference TRBV11-3 and TRBJ2-3, the full variable domain reads EAGVVQSPRYKIIEKKQPVAFWCNPISGHNTLYWYLQNLGQGPELLIRYENEEAVDDSQLPKDRFSAERLKGVDSTLKIQPAELGDSAVYLCASSLNPGHTDTQYFGPGTRLTVL.

This clonotype was recorded a few times. The CDR3 nucleotides read TGTGCCAGCATATCTAGCGGGGGATGGACCGGGGAGCTGTTTTTT. The encoded protein is CASISSGGWTGELFF. This chain connects TRBV7-9 to TRBJ2-2; TRBD2 matches at 10 bases. The CDR3 is 15 residues long. Trimming took 7 bases from V and 5 from J; bases not matched to a gene: 7. Germline CDR1 and CDR2: SEHNR and FQNEAQ (reference sequence). Full variable domain (remainder filled in from reference TRBV7-9 and TRBJ2-2): DTGVSQNPRHKITKRGQNVTFRCDPISEHNRLYWYRQTLGQGPEFLTYFQNEAQLEKSRLLSDRFSAERPKGSFSTLEIQRTEQGDSAMYLCASISSGGWTGELFFGEGSRLTVL.

The chain joins TRBV9 to TRBJ1-2; weak D call: TRBD1 (5 bases). Germline loops: CDR1 SGDLS, CDR2 YYNGEE. This CDR3 is built from 14 residues. The ends were cut back, 1 base at V and 2 bases at J, with 9 bases in the middle. As DNA, the CDR3 is TGTGCCAGCAGCGTACAGGGCCAGAACTATGGCTACACCTTC. Its translation is CASSVQGQNYGYTF.

This clonotype was recorded a few times. This chain connects TRBV6-1 to TRBJ2-1; D perhaps matches TRBD1 (5 bases). The CDR3 consists of 16 residues. Trimming took off 4 bases at V and 7 bases at J, with 20 bases between the two ends. Germline V gene data show CDR1 as MNHNS and CDR2 as SASEGT. The CDR3 here is CASSGASGSLRNEQFF. As DNA, the CDR3 is TGTGCCAGCAGTGGAGCTTCAGGGTCATTGAGAAATGAGCAGTTCTTC.

This clonotype was seen more than once but under ten times. CDR3 nucleotides: TGTGCCAGCAGTTACGAGTTCTACACCGGGGAGCTGTTTTTT. It translates to CASSYEFYTGELFF. The chain is built from TRBV6-6 and TRBJ2-2, with D unclear. Germline CDR1 reads MNHNY; CDR2 reads SVGAGI (reference sequence). The CDR3 sequence is 14 residues long. Trimming took 2 bases from V and 3 from J, leaving 7 bases between them.

This chain links TRBV7-2 with TRBJ2-7; D might be TRBD1 (6 bases). The V end lost 1 base, the J end lost 2 bases, and 9 bases lay between the germline ends. The CDR3 spans 14 residues. The V gene's germline CDR1 is SGHTA and CDR2 FQGNSA. This chain's CDR3 is CASSLDRDTYEQYV. As DNA, the CDR3 is TGTGCCAGCAGCTTAGACAGGGACACCTACGAGCAGTACGTC.